Here is one T cell receptor beta chain with its context. The entry originates in a study of T cell changes during pregnancy in multiple sclerosis. This CDR3 is built from 18 residues. Germline values: CDR1 SGHDT, CDR2 YYEEEE. With 1 base clipped from V and 6 bases from J, the junction kept 17 bases outside the gene matches. Clones were sequenced by immunoSEQ multiplex PCR, and TCRdb holds only the in-frame ones, with some missing. The sample lists approximately 100,000 clones, roughly 93% occurring once. The source material was peripheral blood, sampled before pregnancy. The clonotype originates from a female donor with multiple sclerosis, enrolled in a pregnancy study. The rearrangement joins TRBV5-6 to TRBJ1-1; TRBD1 matches 8 bases. The CDR3 DNA follows: TGTGCCAGCAGCTTGAATGACAGGGGTGTAAATGGAATCCCTGAAGCTTTCTTT. This encodes CASSLNDRGVNGIPEAFF.